This is a list of T cell receptor beta chains from one sample in a study of beta chain features in type 1 diabetes. The assay was immunoSEQ multiplex PCR, and TCRdb's table has in-frame clones only and misses some. The sample has 600,000 to 700,000 clones, under 15% seen once. Sequencing input: naive CD4+ T cells from blood. All receptors come from a man younger than 35 with type 1 diabetes. Both conserved end residues are part of each CDR3. The order of the fields is D gene, clone size, J gene, V gene, CDR3 DNA, CDR3 protein. A D gene is named only where the DNA matches it firmly. Expanded clones get a size class; other rows say once, few or many, or leave the size out.

d_call: NA; clone_size: few; j_call: TRBJ1-5; v_call: TRBV28; cdr3_nt: TGTGCCAGCAGTTTGGATGGACAGCCCCAGCATTTT; cdr3_aa: CASSLDGQPQHF
d_call: NA; clone_size: NA; j_call: TRBJ2-3; v_call: TRBV19; cdr3_nt: TGTGCCAGTAGTGGCTCTGGGGCCCACACAGATACGCAGTATTTT; cdr3_aa: CASSGSGAHTDTQYF
d_call: NA; clone_size: few; j_call: TRBJ2-7; v_call: TRBV19; cdr3_nt: TGTGCCAGTAGTATGGAGGTGCCCCCCTACGAGCAGTACTTC; cdr3_aa: CASSMEVPPYEQYF
d_call: NA; clone_size: NA; j_call: TRBJ1-3; v_call: TRBV6-5; cdr3_nt: TGTGCCAGCAGCCCGAGCGGGGGAGGGAGAAACACCATATATTTT; cdr3_aa: CASSPSGGGRNTIYF
d_call: NA; clone_size: NA; j_call: TRBJ2-1; v_call: TRBV5-4; cdr3_nt: TGTGCCAGCAGCTTGGCACAGGGAGGGAACAATGAGCAGTTCTTC; cdr3_aa: CASSLAQGGNNEQFF
d_call: NA; clone_size: few; j_call: TRBJ2-4; v_call: TRBV7-9; cdr3_nt: TGTGCCAGCAGCAGACAAGGCGGGGTAGCCAAAAACATTCAGTACTTC; cdr3_aa: CASSRQGGVAKNIQYF
d_call: NA; clone_size: NA; j_call: TRBJ2-7; v_call: TRBV19; cdr3_nt: TGTGCCAGTACCCCCCGAGGGGTCGGCGAGCAGTACTTC; cdr3_aa: CASTPRGVGEQYF
d_call: TRBD2; clone_size: NA; j_call: TRBJ2-1; v_call: TRBV5-1; cdr3_nt: TGCGCCAGCAGTGCGGGGGTGGTTTTGGATGAGCAGTTCTTC; cdr3_aa: CASSAGVVLDEQFF
d_call: NA; clone_size: NA; j_call: TRBJ1-2; v_call: TRBV6-6; cdr3_nt: TGTGCCAGCAGTTACTCGTCAGGGATCGGTAACTATGGCTACACCTTC; cdr3_aa: CASSYSSGIGNYGYTF
d_call: NA; clone_size: few; j_call: TRBJ2-1; v_call: TRBV7-2; cdr3_nt: TGTGCCAGCAGCAACCCAGGGGTTTACAATGAGCAGTTCTTC; cdr3_aa: CASSNPGVYNEQFF
d_call: NA; clone_size: few; j_call: TRBJ1-5; v_call: TRBV19; cdr3_nt: TGTGCCAGTAGCGTACATTCCTTAATTCAGGTAGGCAATCAGCCCCAGCATTTT; cdr3_aa: CASSVHSLIQVGNQPQHF
d_call: NA; clone_size: few; j_call: TRBJ1-2; v_call: TRBV20-1; cdr3_nt: TGCAGTGCTAGAGAAGATGGCTACACCTTC; cdr3_aa: CSAREDGYTF
d_call: TRBD1; clone_size: NA; j_call: TRBJ2-3; v_call: TRBV10-3; cdr3_nt: TGTGCCATCAGTGAAAGGGGGCAGACAGATACGCAGTATTTT; cdr3_aa: CAISERGQTDTQYF
d_call: TRBD1; clone_size: NA; j_call: TRBJ1-5; v_call: TRBV18; cdr3_nt: TGTGCCAGCTCACCGACACAGGGGTCTATTGAGCCCCAGCATTTT; cdr3_aa: CASSPTQGSIEPQHF
d_call: NA; clone_size: few; j_call: TRBJ2-3; v_call: TRBV7-2; cdr3_nt: TGTGCCAGCAGCTTAGACTATACCACAGATACGCAGTATTTT; cdr3_aa: CASSLDYTTDTQYF
d_call: NA; clone_size: NA; j_call: TRBJ2-5; v_call: TRBV5-1; cdr3_nt: TGCGCCAGCAGCTTGGCAGGGACGGGCTACCAAGAGACCCAGTACTTC; cdr3_aa: CASSLAGTGYQETQYF
d_call: NA; clone_size: NA; j_call: TRBJ2-1; v_call: TRBV11-3; cdr3_nt: TGTGCCAGCAGCTTAGCAGGGGCTATTGAGCAGTTCTTC; cdr3_aa: CASSLAGAIEQFF
d_call: NA; clone_size: NA; j_call: TRBJ1-5; v_call: TRBV5-1; cdr3_nt: TGCGCCAGCAGCTTGGGTGAAGGTTGGCAGCCCCAGCATTTT; cdr3_aa: CASSLGEGWQPQHF
d_call: TRBD2; clone_size: NA; j_call: TRBJ2-1; v_call: TRBV6-5; cdr3_nt: TGTGCCAGCAGGTTGGAGCGGGGCAATGAGCAGTTCTTC; cdr3_aa: CASRLERGNEQFF
d_call: NA; clone_size: NA; j_call: TRBJ2-4; v_call: TRBV5-6; cdr3_nt: TGTGCCAGCAGCTTGGCCAAGGGAGCCAAAAACATTCAGTACTTC; cdr3_aa: CASSLAKGAKNIQYF
d_call: TRBD1; clone_size: few; j_call: TRBJ1-2; v_call: TRBV5-6; cdr3_nt: TGTGCCAGCAGCACGGAGGGGGCCTATGGCTACACCTTC; cdr3_aa: CASSTEGAYGYTF
d_call: TRBD1; clone_size: few; j_call: TRBJ2-3; v_call: TRBV5-1; cdr3_nt: TGCGCCAGCAACAGAGGACAGGGGAATTCAGATACGCAGTATTTT; cdr3_aa: CASNRGQGNSDTQYF
d_call: NA; clone_size: NA; j_call: TRBJ2-3; v_call: TRBV18; cdr3_nt: TGTGCCAGCTCGTCCGGGCAAGCCACAGATACGCAGTATTTT; cdr3_aa: CASSSGQATDTQYF
d_call: NA; clone_size: NA; j_call: TRBJ2-1; v_call: TRBV10-3; cdr3_nt: TGTGCCATCAGTGTTGTCAGAGCCGGGGATGAGCAGTTCTTC; cdr3_aa: CAISVVRAGDEQFF
d_call: NA; clone_size: NA; j_call: TRBJ1-6; v_call: TRBV14; cdr3_nt: TGTGCCAGCACCGGTCAACCAGGTTCACCCCTCCACTTT; cdr3_aa: CASTGQPGSPLHF
d_call: NA; clone_size: NA; j_call: TRBJ1-2; v_call: TRBV19; cdr3_nt: TGTGCCAGTAGTAGGGCCCGGGGGCCGTTTGGCTACACCTTC; cdr3_aa: CASSRARGPFGYTF
d_call: TRBD1; clone_size: NA; j_call: TRBJ2-7; v_call: TRBV13; cdr3_nt: TGTGCCAGCAGCCCCGGACAGGGACTCTACGAGCAGTACTTC; cdr3_aa: CASSPGQGLYEQYF
d_call: NA; clone_size: NA; j_call: TRBJ1-5; v_call: TRBV7-2; cdr3_nt: TGTGCCAGCAGCACAGTCGAGGGTGGCAATCAGCCCCAGCATTTT; cdr3_aa: CASSTVEGGNQPQHF
d_call: NA; clone_size: NA; j_call: TRBJ1-5; v_call: TRBV7-9; cdr3_nt: TGTGCCAGCAGCAGGACAGGCAATCAGCCCCAGCATTTT; cdr3_aa: CASSRTGNQPQHF
d_call: TRBD1; clone_size: NA; j_call: TRBJ1-1; v_call: TRBV30; cdr3_nt: TGTGCCTGGAGCCACGGACAGGGGCCCTACGGGAACACTGAAGCTTTCTTT; cdr3_aa: CAWSHGQGPYGNTEAFF
d_call: TRBD1; clone_size: few; j_call: TRBJ1-1; v_call: TRBV4-1; cdr3_nt: TGCGCCAGCAGCCAACCCGGGACAGGGCCCACTGAAGCTTTCTTT; cdr3_aa: CASSQPGTGPTEAFF
d_call: NA; clone_size: few; j_call: TRBJ2-1; v_call: TRBV6-1; cdr3_nt: TGTGCCAGCAGGCTGACTGGCGGGGATGCCCCACATTTCTTC; cdr3_aa: CASRLTGGDAPHFF
d_call: NA; clone_size: few; j_call: TRBJ2-3; v_call: TRBV10-3; cdr3_nt: TGTGCCATCAGGGGACCACAGGAGACCACAGATACGCAGTATTTT; cdr3_aa: CAIRGPQETTDTQYF
d_call: NA; clone_size: few; j_call: TRBJ2-5; v_call: TRBV7-8; cdr3_nt: TGTGCCAGCAGCTTAGTTTTACCTCCAAGAGACCTAGTGTACTTC; cdr3_aa: CASSLVLPPRDLVYF
d_call: NA; clone_size: few; j_call: TRBJ1-1; v_call: TRBV5-1; cdr3_nt: TGCGCCAGCAGCGACGGGCCCTACACTGAAGCTTTCTTT; cdr3_aa: CASSDGPYTEAFF
d_call: NA; clone_size: few; j_call: TRBJ2-1; v_call: TRBV2; cdr3_nt: TGTGCCAGCCTTGAGGACTCCTACAATGAGCAGTTCTTC; cdr3_aa: CASLEDSYNEQFF
d_call: NA; clone_size: few; j_call: TRBJ1-6; v_call: TRBV6-5; cdr3_nt: TGTGCCAGCAGGGGGCGCATTTATGATTCACCCCTCCACTTT; cdr3_aa: CASRGRIYDSPLHF
d_call: NA; clone_size: few; j_call: TRBJ1-3; v_call: TRBV14; cdr3_nt: TGTGCCAGCAGCCAAGTAGAGGGACCTGGAAACACCATATATTTT; cdr3_aa: CASSQVEGPGNTIYF
d_call: NA; clone_size: few; j_call: TRBJ2-3; v_call: TRBV28; cdr3_nt: TGTGCCAGCATCCCTGGGGCAGGGGGCACAGATACGCAGTATTTT; cdr3_aa: CASIPGAGGTDTQYF
d_call: TRBD1; clone_size: NA; j_call: TRBJ2-2; v_call: TRBV6-5; cdr3_nt: TGTGCCAGCAGTTACGACAGGGTCACCGGGGAGCTGTTTTTT; cdr3_aa: CASSYDRVTGELFF
d_call: NA; clone_size: NA; j_call: TRBJ1-6; v_call: TRBV10-3; cdr3_nt: TGTGCCATCAGGACCGGGGATCAGCACTCACCCCTCCACTTT; cdr3_aa: CAIRTGDQHSPLHF
d_call: NA; clone_size: NA; j_call: TRBJ1-1; v_call: TRBV5-1; cdr3_nt: TGCGCCAGCAGCTTCGGACGCGGGAACACTGAAGCTTTCTTT; cdr3_aa: CASSFGRGNTEAFF
d_call: TRBD1; clone_size: few; j_call: TRBJ2-7; v_call: TRBV2; cdr3_nt: TGTGCCAGCACCTCCGGGACAGCGGAGTACGAGCAGTACTTC; cdr3_aa: CASTSGTAEYEQYF
d_call: NA; clone_size: few; j_call: TRBJ2-3; v_call: TRBV5-1; cdr3_nt: TGCGCCAGCAGCGGCCCGGGATTACGGAGCTACACAGATACGCAGTATTTT; cdr3_aa: CASSGPGLRSYTDTQYF